The 8 T cell receptor beta chains given below trace back to one sample, sequenced in a study of PD-1 blockade in classical Hodgkin lymphoma. Profiling relied on immunoSEQ multiplex PCR, and the TCRdb table lists in-frame clones only, not all of them. The sample has 15,000 to 17,000 clones; approximately 88% are singletons. In every patient, relapse followed autologous stem cell transplantation, while exposure to brentuximab vedotin differed. This sample comprised peripheral blood mononuclear cells (PBMCs), obtained before the second cycle of nivolumab. These receptors came from a human donor with classical Hodgkin lymphoma.

The gene calls are TRBV10-2 and TRBJ2-1; 7 bases are a match to TRBD2. The CDR3 covers 15 residues. Germline CDR1 WSHSY, CDR2 SAAADI. V trimming: 5 bases; J trimming: 4 bases; junction bases outside the gene matches: 8. In DNA, the CDR3 is TGCGCCAGCAGTTTCGTAGCGGGCCCTTACAATGAGCAGTTCTTC. Amino acids: CASSFVAGPYNEQFF.

The chain employs TRBV14 and TRBJ2-7; maybe TRBD1 (6 bases). Trimming cost V 1 base and J 4 bases, with 11 bases left between them. CDR1 SGHDN and CDR2 FVKESK come from the germline V gene. The CDR3 length is 14 residues. This chain's CDR3 is CASSQVAGTYEQYF. DNA of the CDR3: TGTGCCAGCAGCCAAGTGGCAGGGACATACGAGCAGTACTTC.

The CDR3: CASSFGGSGNTIYF. CDR3 bases: TGTGCCAGCAGCTTCGGGGGGAGTGGAAACACCATATATTTT. This chain connects TRBV5-6 to TRBJ1-3; D possibly corresponds to TRBD1 (5 bases). CDR3 length: 14 amino acids. Germline V CDR1 and CDR2: SGHDT, YYEEEE. Trimming pared 2 bases from V and 3 bases from J, leaving 9 bases between.

V usage is TRBV6-5 and J usage is TRBJ1-1, with D possibly matching TRBD1 (5 bases). With 3 bases removed from V and 6 bases from J, the gap between germline ends came to 17 bases. This CDR3 is 15 amino acids long. CDR1 is MNHEY, CDR2 SVGAGI, per germline. Written as DNA, the CDR3 is TGTGCCAGCAGTTATTTGGCCGGGGGAGGTCCTGAAGCTTTCTTT. This gives the protein CASSYLAGGGPEAFF.

V usage is TRBV6-1 and J usage is TRBJ1-5, with D unclear. The V and J ends lost 6 bases and 7 bases respectively, with 13 bases between them. The germline V gene has CDR1 MNHNS and CDR2 SASEGT. The CDR3 is 13 residues long. CDR3: CASSPISSQPQHF. The CDR3, as DNA: TGTGCCAGCAGCCCGATCTCGTCCCAGCCCCAGCATTTT.

The chain uses TRBV28 and TRBJ2-7; TRBD1 matches 9 bases. V was clipped by 6 bases and J by 2 bases; unmatched bases: 23. Germline CDR1 is MDHEN and CDR2 is SYDVKM. This CDR3 contains 20 residues. Written as DNA, the CDR3 is TGTGCCAGCAGGAGTTCCGGGACAGGGAGGTTCAGGAGTAATCCCTACGAGCAGTACTTC. Its protein product is CASRSSGTGRFRSNPYEQYF.

The CDR3 DNA is TGTGCCTGGGCTTATGACAGGGAGGGGGAGCAGTACTTC. Translated, it gives CAWAYDREGEQYF. The chain is built from TRBV30 and TRBJ2-6; the D call may be TRBD1 or TRBD2 (7 bases each). The DNA end lines up better with TRBJ2-7; the J call may be wrong. The CDR3 has 13 residues. The germline V gene encodes CDR1 GTSNPN and CDR2 SVGIG (reference sequence).

This clone showed up just once. This sequence joins TRBV6-5 and TRBJ2-7; a possible D gene is TRBD1 (6 bases). V dropped 3 bases and J dropped 4 bases, with 10 bases sitting between them. Germline CDR1 is MNHEY and CDR2 is SVGAGI. The CDR3 extends over 13 amino acids. CDR3 DNA: TGTGCCAGCAGTTATGGGGGCAAGTACGAGCAGTACTTC. Its translation is CASSYGGKYEQYF.